A single sample gave rise to the 31 T cell receptor beta chains below, sequenced in a study of T-cell memory formation after mild COVID-19. In TCRdb, the 5' RACE reads were re-called with MiXCR into one record per CDR3 protein. The sample shows about 390,000 distinct CDR3 sequences, 16% of them seen only once. The source material was PBMCs or a T cell subset sorted from them (not recorded which). All receptors come from a man between 18 and 29 years old who had mild COVID-19 (a few samples of this study predate the infection). Cell type and time point are not known.

The chain carries TRBV6-6 and TRBJ2-1; TRBD1 might be the D (5 bases). Germline V gene data show CDR1 as MNHNY and CDR2 as SVGAGI (reference sequence). The CDR3 contains 15 residues. V was clipped by 5 bases and J by 4 bases, with 15 bases between them. The CDR3 reads CASSPTDTTYNEQFF. The CDR3 nucleotides read TGTGCCAGCAGTCCTACGGACACAACATACAATGAGCAGTTCTTC.

The chain employs TRBV20-1 and TRBJ2-7; D possibly corresponds to TRBD1 (6 bases). This CDR3 is 13 amino acids long. Trimming left V 5 bases short and J 2 bases short, with 13 bases between. The germline V gene has CDR1 DFQATT and CDR2 SNEGSKA (reference sequence). CDR3 nucleotide sequence: TGCAGTGCTTCAGGGGTCTCCGCCTACGAGCAGTACTTC. Translating gives CSASGVSAYEQYF.

The chain recombines TRBV5-5 with TRBJ2-3; D is unresolved. V lost 1 base, J lost 8 bases, and 8 bases lay in between. The CDR3 has 12 residues. Germline lookup yields CDR1 SGHKS and CDR2 YYEKEE (reference sequence). CDR3 protein: CASSLSRGTQYF. In nucleotides, the CDR3 is TGTGCCAGCAGCTTGAGTCGAGGTACGCAGTATTTT.

The V call is TRBV12-3 or TRBV12-4, the J call TRBJ1-1; D possibly corresponds to TRBD1 (5 bases). This CDR3 region has 12 residues. Trimming cost V 10 bases and J 4 bases, with 13 bases left between them. CDR3 sequence (DNA): TGTGCCACCGTTGGGGGGGGCACTGAAGCTTTCTTT. Translated, it gives CATVGGGTEAFF.

The J gene is TRBJ2-7, the V gene TRBV20-1; TRBD2 agrees at 10 bases. The CDR3 sequence is 16 residues long. Germline lookup yields CDR1 DFQATT and CDR2 SNEGSKA (reference sequence). With V trimmed by 0 bases and J by 0 bases, 5 bases remained unmatched. Here the CDR3 DNA reads TGCAGTGCTAGAGAGGGGGGACTAGCGAGCTCCTACGAGCAGTACGTC. As protein: CSAREGGLASSYEQYV.

This clonotype was seen a few times. V and J are TRBV19 and TRBJ1-1, with D possibly being TRBD1 (5 bases). V dropped 1 base and J dropped 5 bases, with 14 bases sitting between them. The germline V gene has CDR1 LNHDA and CDR2 SQIVND (reference sequence). CDR3 length: 15 amino acids. Here the CDR3 reads CASSIVRGLETEAFF. CDR3 in DNA: TGTGCCAGTAGTATAGTCCGGGGACTGGAGACTGAAGCTTTCTTT.

This clonotype was recorded a few times. This chain links TRBV23-1 with TRBJ2-7, with D possibly being TRBD1 (5 bases). TRBV23-1 is flagged as an ORF with uncertain function. The CDR3 covers 15 residues. Trimming removed 1 base from V and 2 bases from J, with 12 bases in between. The CDR3 protein is CASSQYPARAYEQYF. The CDR3 nucleotides read TGCGCCAGCAGTCAATACCCGGCCAGGGCCTACGAGCAGTACTTC.

This sequence joins TRBV9 and TRBJ2-1, with TRBD1 matching 7 bases. Unmatched junction bases numbered 7, after V lost 1 base and J lost 6 bases. The germline CDR1 and CDR2 sequences are SGDLS and YYNGEE. This CDR3 is 15 amino acids long. The chain's CDR3 is CASSVTSGGGNEQFF. CDR3 coding DNA: TGTGCCAGCAGCGTAACGTCAGGGGGTGGCAATGAGCAGTTCTTC. The full variable domain, with the rest looked up from reference TRBV9 and TRBJ2-1, is DSGVTQTPKHLITATGQRVTLRCSPRSGDLSVYWYQQSLDQGLQFLIQYYNGEERAKGNILERFSAQQFPDLHSELNLSSLELGDSALYFCASSVTSGGGNEQFFGPGTRLTVL.

The CDR3 loop reads CASSYSGRSLDEQYF. The CDR3 DNA reads TGTGCCAGCAGTTACTCGGGTAGAAGCCTAGACGAGCAGTACTTC. The rearrangement links TRBV6-5 to TRBJ2-7; D uncertain. Germline assignment: CDR1 MNHEY and CDR2 SVGAGI. The length of the CDR3 is 15 residues. V dropped 0 bases and J dropped 5 bases, with 14 bases sitting between them.

This clonotype was counted between two and nine times. The CDR3 nucleotides read TGCAGTGCTCAGACAGGGCCCGGGGAGCTGTTTTTT. Protein product: CSAQTGPGELFF. The chain employs TRBV20-1 and TRBJ2-2; TRBD1 agrees at 7 bases. V trimming: 5 bases; J trimming: 6 bases; junction bases outside the gene matches: 3. Germline V gene data show CDR1 as DFQATT and CDR2 as SNEGSKA (reference sequence). The CDR3 contains 12 residues.

This clonotype was found a few times. The V call is TRBV28, the J call TRBJ2-1; D could derive from TRBD1 or TRBD2 (7 bases each). Germline V lookup: CDR1 MDHEN, CDR2 SYDVKM. The CDR3 has 12 residues. Trimming removed 10 bases at V and 10 bases at J, with 17 bases between. CDR3 loop: CAIRGTGREQFF. CDR3 sequence (DNA): TGTGCCATCAGGGGGACCGGGAGGGAGCAGTTCTTC.

The chain carries TRBV7-8 and TRBJ2-7; 7 nucleotides agree with TRBD2. The J call may not be correct, given that the DNA end is closer to TRBJ2-1. The CDR3 has 15 residues. Germline-derived CDR1 and CDR2 are SGHVS and FQNEAQ. CDR3 sequence reads: CASSWGGNSYNEQFF. The CDR3 region has the DNA TGTGCCAGCAGCTGGGGGGGAAACTCCTACAATGAGCAGTTCTTC.

The CDR3 DNA is TGTGCCAGCAGGGGGACAGGCGGCGCCTACGAGCAGTACGTC. This gives the protein CASRGTGGAYEQYV. V gene TRBV6-2 or TRBV6-3 combines with J gene TRBJ2-7; TRBD1 agrees at 8 bases. CDR3 size: 14 residues. Germline loops: CDR1 MNHEY, CDR2 SVGEGT. J was trimmed by 2 bases and V by 6 bases; bases with no gene match: 6.

V is TRBV5-1 and J is TRBJ2-2; D not certain. The germline CDR1 and CDR2 sequences are SGHRS and YFSETQ. The germline V and J ends were trimmed by 2 bases and 4 bases, with 12 bases remaining between them. The CDR3 loop spans 15 amino acids. CDR3 in amino acids: CASSFWKGTTGELFF. CDR3 coding DNA: TGCGCCAGCAGCTTTTGGAAGGGTACCACCGGGGAGCTGTTTTTT.

The sample holds a few counts of this clonotype. The V and J genes are TRBV7-2 and TRBJ1-5; D is possibly TRBD1 (5 bases). Trimming left V 3 bases short and J 5 bases short, with 11 bases between. Germline V gene lookup returns CDR1 SGHTA and CDR2 FQGNSA. This CDR3 contains 14 residues. The CDR3 here is CASSFEQGYQPQHF. The CDR3 bases are TGTGCCAGCAGCTTTGAGCAGGGCTATCAGCCCCAGCATTTT.

A few counts support this clonotype. V usage is TRBV2 and J usage is TRBJ2-7; tentatively, D is TRBD1 or TRBD2 (5 bases each). CDR1 SNHLY and CDR2 FYNNEI come from the germline V gene. The V and J ends lost 7 bases and 2 bases respectively, with 12 bases between them. CDR3 size: 13 residues. The CDR3 reads CASIRDGTYEQYF. The CDR3, as DNA: TGTGCCAGCATACGGGACGGTACCTACGAGCAGTACTTC.

This clonotype has a handful of counts. The chain combines TRBV24-1 with TRBJ2-2; no clear D. The CDR3 length is 15 residues. Germline CDR1 and CDR2: KGHDR and SFDVKD. Trimming stripped 6 bases from V and 0 bases from J, with 10 bases between. The CDR3 reads CATSPPVANTGELFF. The CDR3 DNA sequence: TGTGCCACCAGTCCGCCCGTGGCGAACACCGGGGAGCTGTTTTTT.

This clonotype has more than one count but fewer than ten. Being one base from a much bigger clone, this may be a read error. V and J are TRBV6-2 or TRBV6-3 and TRBJ2-2; D unresolved. Per the germline V gene, CDR1 is MNHEY and CDR2 is SVGEGT. The CDR3 spans 11 residues. The CDR3 coding sequence is TGTGCCAGCAGTTACACCCGGGAGCTGTTTTTT. Encoded protein: CASSYTRELFF.

This sequence joins TRBV4-3 and TRBJ2-1, with D uncertain. The CDR3 totals 16 residues. The V end lost 0 bases, the J end lost 2 bases, and 11 bases lay between the germline ends. Germline V CDR1 and CDR2: LGHNA, YSLEER. DNA of the CDR3: TGCGCCAGCAGCCAAGATCTCCCACAGACCTACAATGAGCAGTTCTTC. Translation gives CASSQDLPQTYNEQFF.

The chain joins TRBV6-5 to TRBJ2-1, with D hard to call. This CDR3 region has 14 residues. V was cut by 5 bases and J by 4 bases, with 12 bases left in between. The germline CDR1 and CDR2 sequences are MNHEY and SVGAGI. CDR3 DNA sequence: TGTGCCAGCAGTCCAGCAAGACCGTACAATGAGCAGTTCTTC. It translates to CASSPARPYNEQFF.

This clonotype was seen a handful of times. V gene TRBV27 combines with J gene TRBJ2-5; the D is unclear. V was shortened by 6 bases and J by 0 bases, with 8 bases between the two germline ends. Per the germline V gene, CDR1 is MNHEY and CDR2 is SMNVEV (reference sequence). CDR3 length: 13 amino acids. The CDR3 DNA follows: TGTGCCAGCAGAGTGTGGAACCAAGAGACCCAGTACTTC. It translates to CASRVWNQETQYF.

The table lists this clonotype with a few counts. The chain is built from TRBV7-9 and TRBJ2-1; D is possibly TRBD1 (6 bases). The V end lost 5 bases, the J end lost 0 bases, and 11 bases lay between the germline ends. Germline values: CDR1 SEHNR, CDR2 FQNEAQ (reference sequence). The CDR3 sequence is 15 residues long. The CDR3 sequence is CASSRQGSSYNEQFF. As DNA, the CDR3 is TGTGCCAGCAGCCGGCAGGGGAGCTCCTACAATGAGCAGTTCTTC.

In its sample, this clonotype was seen a few times. The V and J genes are TRBV27 and TRBJ1-5; the D gene is possibly TRBD1 (5 bases). The germline CDR1 and CDR2 sequences are MNHEY and SMNVEV (reference sequence). The V end was cut by 5 bases, the J end by 1 base, with 12 bases between. This CDR3 region has 15 residues. This CDR3 is CASSPWTKSNQPQHF. The DNA for the CDR3 is TGTGCCAGCAGTCCCTGGACAAAAAGCAATCAGCCCCAGCATTTT.

This clonotype occurred a few times. The rearrangement uses TRBV7-9 and TRBJ2-7; no clear D. Per germline, CDR1 SEHNR and CDR2 FQNEAQ (reference sequence). V was clipped by 9 bases and J by 0 bases, with 9 bases between them. The CDR3 length is 12 residues. The chain's CDR3 is CASGPSSYEQYF. The CDR3, as DNA: TGTGCCAGTGGACCGAGCTCCTACGAGCAGTACTTC. The entire variable domain, with the rest obtained from reference TRBV7-9 and TRBJ2-7, is as follows: DTGVSQNPRHKITKRGQNVTFRCDPISEHNRLYWYRQTLGQGPEFLTYFQNEAQLEKSRLLSDRFSAERPKGSFSTLEIQRTEQGDSAMYLCASGPSSYEQYFGPGTRLTVT.

Written as DNA, the CDR3 is TGTGCCAGCAGCGACGGGACTTTATATGGTAATGAGCAGTTCTTC. This encodes CASSDGTLYGNEQFF. The gene calls are TRBV9 and TRBJ2-1, with TRBD2 as a possible D gene (6 bases). V was trimmed by 3 bases and J by 7 bases, leaving 17 bases between them. Germline V gives CDR1 SGDLS, CDR2 YYNGEE. This CDR3 has 15 amino acids.

This clonotype has just a few counts. The chain uses TRBV7-3 and TRBJ2-2; D gene ambiguous. Trimming took 2 bases from V and 0 from J, leaving 13 bases between them. Germline V gene data show CDR1 as SGHTA and CDR2 as FQGTGA. This CDR3 has 17 amino acids. The CDR3 protein is CASSLGPLSANTGELFF. Here the CDR3 DNA reads TGTGCCAGCAGCTTAGGCCCTTTATCCGCGAACACCGGGGAGCTGTTTTTT. Full variable domain (rest looked up from reference TRBV7-3 and TRBJ2-2): GAGVSQTPSNKVTEKGKYVELRCDPISGHTALYWYRQSLGQGPEFLIYFQGTGAADDSGLPNDRFFAVRPEGSVSTLKIQRTERGDSAVYLCASSLGPLSANTGELFFGEGSRLTVL.

Only a few counts were recorded for this clonotype. The genes are TRBV2 and TRBJ2-1; TRBD2 aligns across 11 bases. This CDR3 contains 15 residues. Unmatched junction bases numbered 7, after V lost 4 bases and J lost 8 bases. The germline gives CDR1 SNHLY, CDR2 FYNNEI. The CDR3 nucleotides read TGTGCCAGCAGTGCCCTAGCGGGGGGTGGGTATGAGCAGTTCTTC. It encodes CASSALAGGGYEQFF.

This clonotype appeared a few times. This chain links TRBV5-1 with TRBJ2-4; D might be TRBD1 (7 bases). The CDR3 spans 14 residues. The ends were cut back, 4 bases at V and 7 bases at J, with 15 bases in the middle. The germline gives CDR1 SGHRS, CDR2 YFSETQ. The CDR3 DNA reads as TGCGCCAGCAGCCCAGGGGGGATGAGGAACATTCAGTACTTC. It encodes CASSPGGMRNIQYF.

This clonotype was recorded many times. V and J are TRBV29-1 and TRBJ2-2; possible D gene TRBD1, 6 bases. CDR1 and CDR2 from the germline V gene are SQVTM and ANQGSEA. The CDR3 has 12 amino acids. V lost 4 bases, J lost 5 bases, and 8 bases lay in between. The CDR3 DNA follows: TGCAGCGTTGTCAGGGGAACCGGGGAGCTGTTTTTT. Protein sequence: CSVVRGTGELFF.

The chain couples TRBV18 to TRBJ1-3; no clear D. V was shortened by 3 bases and J by 0 bases, with 18 bases between the two germline ends. The CDR3 spans 18 residues. Germline assignment: CDR1 KGHSH and CDR2 LQKENI. The CDR3 sequence is CASSPWAGARISGNTIYF. In DNA form, the CDR3 reads TGTGCCAGCTCACCGTGGGCAGGTGCTCGGATCTCTGGAAACACCATATATTTT.

There are a few counts of this clonotype. V and J are TRBV9 and TRBJ2-7; 12 bases align to TRBD2. V gave up 3 bases and J gave up 4 bases; unmatched junction bases: 5. This CDR3 comprises 15 residues. Germline assignment: CDR1 SGDLS and CDR2 YYNGEE. The CDR3 sequence is CASSDSTSGGYEQYF. In nucleotides, the CDR3 is TGTGCCAGCAGCGACTCGACTAGCGGGGGTTACGAGCAGTACTTC.